This T cell receptor (beta chain) was recovered during a study of cytomegalovirus exposure and HLA in healthy donors. This clone was recorded a few times. Its antigen is unknown. PCR involved 60 Vbeta and 13 Jbeta primers. In the original workflow: An analysis that came later counted 70 million to 100 million unique TCR beta chains, approximately 10 million shared. TCRdb's copy holds only in-frame clones and misses some; the assay was immunoSEQ multiplex PCR. V and J calls and clone size are copied from that table; D and trimming were computed from the DNA. The sample lists about 200,000 clones, about 80% seen once, with around 1.9% in the top ten. Study observations and caveats: Upon later analysis, TCR association rates were observed to vary by HLA locus, being highest for DRB1 and lowest for HLA-C. The authors enumerated around 150 TCR beta chains as linked to cytomegalovirus. Several of the most significant clusters appeared, in a later analysis, to be linked to common viral pathogens.

V shed 0 bases and J 4 bases; nucleotides not matched to a gene: 8. Germline CDR1 reads SGHRS; CDR2 reads YFSETQ. CDR3 length equals 16 residues. Sequenced sample: PBMCs. The TCR originated in a male donor in good health and CMV-seronegative. The genes are TRBV5-1 and TRBJ2-5; 8 bases are shared with TRBD1. CDR3 protein: CASSLAGTGMRETQYF. The CDR3 nucleotides are TGCGCCAGCAGCTTGGCCGGGACAGGTATGCGAGAGACCCAGTACTTC.